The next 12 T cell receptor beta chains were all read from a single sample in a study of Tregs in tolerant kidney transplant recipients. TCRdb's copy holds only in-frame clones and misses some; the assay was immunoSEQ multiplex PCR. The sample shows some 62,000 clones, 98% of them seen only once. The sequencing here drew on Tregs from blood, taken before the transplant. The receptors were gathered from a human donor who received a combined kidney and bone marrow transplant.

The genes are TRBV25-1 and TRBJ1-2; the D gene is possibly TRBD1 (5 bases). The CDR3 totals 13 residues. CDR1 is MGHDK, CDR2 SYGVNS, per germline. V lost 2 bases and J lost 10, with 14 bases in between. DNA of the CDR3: TGTGCCAGCAGTGAAGCAAAGAGCAGGGACTACACCTTC. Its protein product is CASSEAKSRDYTF.

CDR3 protein: CAISESGMGTSGSDTQYF. DNA for the CDR3: TGTGCCATCAGTGAGTCCGGGATGGGGACTAGCGGGTCAGATACGCAGTATTTT. The chain is built from TRBV10-3 and TRBJ2-3; 12 positions match TRBD2. The trim removed 0 bases at V and 4 bases at J, leaving 8 bases unmatched. CDR3 length: 18 amino acids. Germline CDR1 ENHRY, CDR2 SYGVKD.

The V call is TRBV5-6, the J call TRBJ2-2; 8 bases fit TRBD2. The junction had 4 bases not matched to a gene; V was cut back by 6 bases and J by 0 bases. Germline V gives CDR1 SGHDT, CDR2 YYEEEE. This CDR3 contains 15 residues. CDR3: CASTLGLANTGELFF. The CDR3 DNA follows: TGTGCCAGCACCCTGGGACTAGCGAACACCGGGGAGCTGTTTTTT.

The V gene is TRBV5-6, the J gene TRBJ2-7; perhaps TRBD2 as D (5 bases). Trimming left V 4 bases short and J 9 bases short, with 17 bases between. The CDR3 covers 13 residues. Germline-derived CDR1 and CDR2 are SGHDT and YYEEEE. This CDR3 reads CASSGGATLGQYF. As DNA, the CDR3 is TGTGCCAGCAGCGGAGGAGCAACACTAGGGCAGTACTTC.

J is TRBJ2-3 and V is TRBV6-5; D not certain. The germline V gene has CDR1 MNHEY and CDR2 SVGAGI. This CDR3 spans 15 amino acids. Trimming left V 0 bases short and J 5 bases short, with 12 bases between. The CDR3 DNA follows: TGTGCCAGCAGTTACTCGACCCCTTCGGGAGATACGCAGTATTTT. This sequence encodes CASSYSTPSGDTQYF.

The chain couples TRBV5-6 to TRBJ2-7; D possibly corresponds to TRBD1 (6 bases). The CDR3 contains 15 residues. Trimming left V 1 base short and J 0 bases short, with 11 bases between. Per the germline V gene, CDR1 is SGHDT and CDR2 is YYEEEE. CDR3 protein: CASSLRQVSSYEQYF. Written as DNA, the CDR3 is TGTGCCAGCAGCTTGAGACAGGTTAGCTCCTACGAGCAGTACTTC.

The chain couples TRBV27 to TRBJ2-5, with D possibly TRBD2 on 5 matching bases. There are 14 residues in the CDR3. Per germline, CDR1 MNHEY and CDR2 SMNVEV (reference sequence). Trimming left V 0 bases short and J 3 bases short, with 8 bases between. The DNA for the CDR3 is TGTGCCAGCAGTTTATCGTGGAGGAAAGAGACCCAGTACTTC. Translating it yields CASSLSWRKETQYF.

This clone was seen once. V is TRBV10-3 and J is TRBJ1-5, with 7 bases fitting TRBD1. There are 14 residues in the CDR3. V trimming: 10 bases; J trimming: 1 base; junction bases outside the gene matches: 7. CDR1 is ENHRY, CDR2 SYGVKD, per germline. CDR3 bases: TGTGCCACCTCCGGACAGGAGAGCAATCAGCCCCAGCATTTT. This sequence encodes CATSGQESNQPQHF.

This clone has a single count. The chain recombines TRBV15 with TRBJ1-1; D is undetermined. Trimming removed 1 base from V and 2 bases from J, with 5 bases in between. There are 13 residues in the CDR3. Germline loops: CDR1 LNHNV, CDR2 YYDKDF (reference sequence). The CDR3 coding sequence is TGTGCCACCAGCAGAGCAAAAAACACTGAAGCTTTCTTT. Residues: CATSRAKNTEAFF.

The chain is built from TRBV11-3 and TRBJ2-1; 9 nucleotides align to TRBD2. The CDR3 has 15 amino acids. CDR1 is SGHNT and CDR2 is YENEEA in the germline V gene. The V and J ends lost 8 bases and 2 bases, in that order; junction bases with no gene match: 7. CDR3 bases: TGTGCCAGCTCCCCCCTAGCGGGAACCTACAATGAGCAGTTCTTC. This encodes CASSPLAGTYNEQFF.

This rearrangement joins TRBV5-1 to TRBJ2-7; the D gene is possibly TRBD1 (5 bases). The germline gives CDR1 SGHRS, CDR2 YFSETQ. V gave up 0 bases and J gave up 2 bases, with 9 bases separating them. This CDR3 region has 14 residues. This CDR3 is CASSLASQAYEQYF. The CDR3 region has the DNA TGCGCCAGCAGCTTGGCCTCACAGGCCTACGAGCAGTACTTC.

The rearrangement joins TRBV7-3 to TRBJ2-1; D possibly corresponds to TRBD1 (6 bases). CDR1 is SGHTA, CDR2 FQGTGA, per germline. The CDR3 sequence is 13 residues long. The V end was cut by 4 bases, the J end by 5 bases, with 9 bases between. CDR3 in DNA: TGTGCCAGCAGCTCGAACAGGGACAATGAGCAGTTCTTC. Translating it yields CASSSNRDNEQFF.